This TCR beta chain was found in a study of cytomegalovirus exposure and HLA in healthy donors. Whole-study context: Some 90 million unique TCRs from HLA-typed donors were held in an early data release. Study-wide results and limits: A prior analysis recorded that most TCR beta V segments were productive about 87% or about 30% of the time. There were some public TCRs occurring in many donors, but most TCR sequences were rare.

Germline CDR1 reads SGDLS; CDR2 reads YYNGEE. With 4 bases removed from V and 0 bases from J, the gap between germline ends came to 17 bases. This CDR3 contains 17 residues. PCR used 60 Vbeta primers and 13 Jbeta primers. This table comes from immunoSEQ multiplex PCR, and its TCRdb copy is limited to in-frame clones, with some not included. Of about 170,000 clones in the sample, approximately 84% were seen once. Points on this clone: Its antigen is as yet unknown.

The chain carries TRBV9 and TRBJ1-3, with unresolved D. Sample: PBMCs. The sequence was collected from a man aged 25-45 years in good health and CMV-seropositive. CDR3 in amino acids: CASSTAGSVSSGNTIYF. CDR3 DNA sequence: TGTGCCAGCAGCACCGCCGGGAGCGTCAGCTCTGGAAACACCATATATTTT.